This T cell receptor (beta chain) was captured in a study of T cell repertoires in ileal Crohn's disease. Across the study: Surgery for a complication: stricturing in around 60%, penetrating in approximately 39%. Study-wide results and caveats: High-frequency clones were more common in sorted CD8 than CD4 cells. Active smokers at surgery had more clonal expansions than non-smokers.

Profiling relied on immunoSEQ multiplex PCR, and the TCRdb table lists in-frame clones only, not all of them. The table has about 60,000 clones, about 89% seen once. In the case of this clone: The antigen remains unidentified.

CDR3 length: 14 residues. Germline CDR1 and CDR2: GTSNPN and SVGIG (reference sequence). V lost 3 bases, J lost 3 bases, and 2 bases stayed unmatched. Described time point: neoterminal ileum biopsy at postoperative endoscopy, about 6 months after surgery. Sequences were obtained from ileal tissue. The sequence came from an adult with Crohn's disease. This chain uses TRBV30 with TRBJ2-7; 13 bases match TRBD2. The CDR3 DNA reads TGTGCCTGGAGGGGGACTAGCGGGAACTACGAGCAGTACTTC. Residues: CAWRGTSGNYEQYF.